The next 14 T cell receptor beta chains were all read from a single sample in a study of blood T cell repertoires in COVID-19. Measured with immunoSEQ multiplex PCR; TCRdb has only the in-frame clones, and not every one. The sample carries about 80,000 clones, 88% recorded once. Sequencing was done on a sample of peripheral blood. These receptors were collected from a woman of 80 years or more with acute or convalescent COVID-19.

The J gene is TRBJ1-2, the V gene TRBV6-5; D gene unclear. The CDR3 length is 13 residues. Deletions cut 6 bases from V and 5 bases from J, with 13 bases between. Germline CDR1 and CDR2: MNHEY and SVGAGI. The DNA of the CDR3 is TGTGCCAGCAGCAGATTAGAGGAGTATGGCTACACCTTC. Residues: CASSRLEEYGYTF.

This chain links TRBV19 with TRBJ2-2; TRBD2 matches 10 bases. The CDR3 is 16 amino acids. Per germline, CDR1 LNHDA and CDR2 SQIVND (reference sequence). V lost 4 bases to trimming and J lost 1 base; unmatched junction nucleotides: 3. CDR3 sequence (DNA): TGTGCCAGTAGTACCCGGACTAGCGGGAACACCGGGGAGCTGTTTTTT. Amino acids: CASSTRTSGNTGELFF. The variable domain in full, completed from reference TRBV19 and TRBJ2-2, reads DGGITQSPKYLFRKEGQNVTLSCEQNLNHDAMYWYRQDPGQGLRLIYYSQIVNDFQKGDIAEGYSVSREKKESFPLTVTSAQKNPTAFYLCASSTRTSGNTGELFFGEGSRLTVL.

For this clone: Its ends do not fully match the called genes, so a read error is possible. The CDR3 DNA follows: TGTGCCAGCTGTTCCTTCAATGAGCAGTTCTTC. It encodes CASCSFNEQFF. The chain employs TRBV12-3 or TRBV12-4 and TRBJ2-1, with unresolved D. This CDR3 region has 11 residues.

The chain joins TRBV6-5 to TRBJ1-2, with D hard to call. CDR1 is MNHEY, CDR2 SVGAGI, per germline. Between the trimmed V and J ends, which lost 0 bases and 1 base, there was a span of 9 bases. The CDR3 has 15 amino acids. The CDR3 spells CASSYSQDGNYGYTF. The CDR3 DNA is TGTGCCAGCAGTTACTCGCAGGATGGTAACTATGGCTACACCTTC.

This clone was seen only a few times. The chain recombines TRBV5-1 with TRBJ2-5; tentative D call: TRBD2 (5 bases). Germline V gene lookup returns CDR1 SGHRS and CDR2 YFSETQ. V was pared by 0 bases and J by 9 bases, with 18 bases between. The CDR3 covers 15 residues. The CDR3: CASSLGTLGGQPQYF. CDR3 DNA sequence: TGCGCCAGCAGCTTGGGGACTTTGGGCGGGCAGCCCCAGTACTTC.

V and J are TRBV5-1 and TRBJ1-2; no clear D. In germline, CDR1 is SGHRS, CDR2 YFSETQ. This CDR3 contains 13 residues. V was trimmed by 0 bases and J by 8 bases, leaving 11 bases between them. CDR3 coding DNA: TGCGCCAGCAGCTTGGCGGGTTGGAGCGGCTACACCTTC. Translating gives CASSLAGWSGYTF.

CDR3 coding DNA: TGTGCCAGCAGCTTGGGTCTAGCGGTCTACAATGAGCAGTTCTTC. Residues: CASSLGLAVYNEQFF. The chain uses TRBV5-6 and TRBJ2-1, with 7 bases fitting TRBD2. The germline V gene encodes CDR1 SGHDT and CDR2 YYEEEE. Germline trimming cut 0 bases from V and 3 bases from J; bases unmatched to any gene: 3. CDR3 size: 15 residues.

This chain uses TRBV6-5 with TRBJ2-2, with a possible D match to TRBD1 (5 bases). The germline V gene encodes CDR1 MNHEY and CDR2 SVGAGI. The ends were cut back, 7 bases at V and 7 bases at J, with 13 bases in the middle. The CDR3 consists of 13 residues. For the CDR3, the DNA is TGTGCCAGCATTTTCAGGGCTGGCGGGGAGCTGTTTTTT. The encoded protein is CASIFRAGGELFF.

Only a few counts were recorded for this clone. The rearrangement uses TRBV3-1 (or the pseudogene TRBV3-2) and TRBJ1-1; TRBD1 is a possible D gene (6 bases). The germline gives CDR1 LGHDT, CDR2 YNNKEL (reference sequence). Trimming cost V 3 bases and J 1 base, with 15 bases left between them. This CDR3 spans 16 amino acids. In DNA, the CDR3 is TGTGCCAGCAGCCATACTAACAGGGTGAGGAACACTGAAGCTTTCTTT. Encoded protein: CASSHTNRVRNTEAFF.

This rearrangement joins TRBV6-2 or TRBV6-3 to TRBJ2-1; 11 bases are a match to TRBD2. V was clipped by 5 bases and J by 4 bases; unmatched bases: 7. The CDR3 totals 16 residues. Germline CDR1 and CDR2: MNHEY and SVGEGT. CDR3 DNA sequence: TGTGCCAGCAGTCCCAGACTAGCGGGGATTTACAATGAGCAGTTCTTC. Translating it yields CASSPRLAGIYNEQFF.

The genes are TRBV25-1 and TRBJ1-1; 8 nucleotides align to TRBD1. Germline values: CDR1 MGHDK, CDR2 SYGVNS. This CDR3 is 14 amino acids long. Trimming cost V 4 bases and J 1 base; bases outside gene matches: 2. The CDR3 bases are TGTGCCAGCAGTGTGGGGACAGGGAACACTGAAGCTTTCTTT. It yields the protein CASSVGTGNTEAFF. Using reference TRBV25-1 and TRBJ1-1 for the parts outside the CDR3, the full variable domain is EADIYQTPRYLVIGTGKKITLECSQTMGHDKMYWYQQDPGMELHLIHYSYGVNSTEKGDLSSESTVSRIRTEHFPLTLESARPSHTSQYLCASSVGTGNTEAFFGQGTRLTVV.

V usage is TRBV5-4 and J usage is TRBJ2-3; D possibly corresponds to TRBD2 (7 bases). The CDR3 is made up of 16 amino acids. With 3 bases removed from V and 5 bases from J, the gap between germline ends came to 19 bases. In germline, CDR1 is SGHNT, CDR2 YYREEE (reference sequence). The CDR3 reads CASSSSAAGAGDTQYF. For the CDR3, the DNA is TGTGCCAGCAGCTCCTCAGCTGCGGGGGCTGGAGATACGCAGTATTTT.

This chain uses TRBV19 with TRBJ2-7; 7 nucleotides match TRBD2. V shed 3 bases, J shed 0 bases, and the junction held 11 bases outside the gene matches. The CDR3 covers 17 residues. CDR1 and CDR2 (germline): LNHDA, SQIVND (reference sequence). This CDR3 reads CASSIRASGRYSYEQYF. The CDR3, as DNA: TGTGCCAGTAGTATTAGGGCTAGCGGTCGATACTCCTACGAGCAGTACTTC.

The V gene is TRBV19, the J gene TRBJ1-4; TRBD1 might be the D (5 bases). Trimming took off 3 bases at V and 8 bases at J, with 16 bases between the two ends. Germline lookup yields CDR1 LNHDA and CDR2 SQIVND (reference sequence). The CDR3 runs 15 residues. The CDR3 nucleotides read TGTGCCAGTAGTATCGATGGGGCAGATAACGAAAAACTGTTTTTT. Its translation: CASSIDGADNEKLFF.